One sample yielded the 12 T cell receptor beta chains listed below, sequenced in a study of T cell repertoires in MIS-A myocarditis (dated by TCRdb to the early 2020s). The library was generated by the immunoSEQ multiplex PCR assay. TCRdb took this table from immuneACCESS and kept in-frame rearrangements with V and J called. Such tables lack part of the clones; where checked against another copy, unresolved V genes explain under half of the gap, and the rest is unexplained. For this sample the table gives 700 to 900 clones, of which 84% were detected only once. 15% of the sample is taken by the ten largest. The sample consisted of pericardium tissue obtained at autopsy. The cell subset or site label for this specimen denotes: cardiac tissue sample (left or right ventricle, interventricular septum, or pericardium). The receptor set was obtained from a man in his late teens or twenties with fulminant myocarditis from multisystem inflammatory syndrome in adults (MIS-A) after COVID-19.

This clone was observed a single time. CDR3 sequence (DNA): TGTGCCAGCAGCGTAGGGTACAATGAGCAGTTCTTC. Protein product: CASSVGYNEQFF. This chain connects TRBV9 to TRBJ2-1; D call uncertain. The CDR3 loop spans 12 amino acids. The germline CDR1 and CDR2 sequences are SGDLS and YYNGEE. V lost 0 bases and J lost 4, with 2 bases in between.

DNA of the CDR3: TGTGCCAGCAGTTACTCGACGGCAGCTACTAATGAAAAACTGTTTTTT. Amino acids: CASSYSTAATNEKLFF. The chain is built from TRBV6-2 or TRBV6-3 and TRBJ1-4; D uncertain. Germline CDR1 MNHEY, CDR2 SVGEGT. V was shortened by 0 bases and J by 2 bases, with 10 bases between the two germline ends. This CDR3 is built from 16 residues.

This chain links TRBV28 with TRBJ1-5; TRBD1 agrees at 9 bases. There are 15 residues in the CDR3. V gave up 6 bases and J gave up 2 bases; unmatched junction bases: 5. The germline gives CDR1 MDHEN, CDR2 SYDVKM. CDR3 sequence: CASRLDRGGNQPQHF. For the CDR3, the DNA is TGTGCCAGCAGACTGGACAGGGGAGGCAATCAGCCCCAGCATTTT.

The chain combines TRBV6-2 or TRBV6-3 with TRBJ1-1; unclear D gene. CDR3 length equals 16 residues. V was trimmed by 7 bases and J by 1 base, leaving 19 bases between them. Germline assignment: CDR1 MNHEY and CDR2 SVGEGT. CDR3 protein: CASIPRTLRANTEAFF. The CDR3 nucleotides read TGTGCCAGCATCCCGCGGACCCTAAGGGCGAACACTGAAGCTTTCTTT.

The chain carries TRBV29-1 and TRBJ2-5; TRBD1 aligns across 7 bases. In germline, CDR1 is SQVTM, CDR2 ANQGSEA. The CDR3 extends over 13 amino acids. Trimming removed 5 bases from V and 5 bases from J; junction bases left unmatched: 8. This chain's CDR3 is CSVPGQLMETQYF. DNA for the CDR3: TGCAGCGTTCCGGGACAGTTAATGGAGACCCAGTACTTC. The whole variable domain, remainder taken from reference TRBV29-1 and TRBJ2-5, is SAVISQKPSRDICQRGTSLTIQCQVDSQVTMMFWYRQQPGQSLTLIATANQGSEATYESGFVIDKFPISRPNLTFSTLTVSNMSPEDSSIYLCSVPGQLMETQYFGPGTRLLVL.

This clone came up a few times. The chain links TRBV4-2 to TRBJ2-2; D is perhaps TRBD2 (6 bases). V gave up 5 bases and J gave up 6 bases, with 19 bases separating them. The CDR3 has 16 residues. The germline V gene has CDR1 LGHNA and CDR2 YNFKEQ. DNA for the CDR3: TGTGCCAGCAGCAAAGGAGGGAACTCCTACTCCGGGGAGCTGTTTTTT. Its translation: CASSKGGNSYSGELFF.

This sequence joins TRBV6-1 and TRBJ1-1; D gene unclear. From germline, CDR1 is MNHNS and CDR2 SASEGT. With 2 bases removed from V and 7 bases from J, the gap between germline ends came to 8 bases. The CDR3 runs to 12 residues. The CDR3 nucleotides are TGTGCCAGCAGTGAACTGTACGGTGAAGCTTTCTTT. Translated, it gives CASSELYGEAFF.

This chain uses TRBV30 with TRBJ1-6; possible D gene TRBD1, 5 bases. This CDR3 spans 13 amino acids. V lost 4 bases to trimming and J lost 9 bases, with 13 bases between them. The germline CDR1 and CDR2 sequences are GTSNPN and SVGIG (reference sequence). The DNA for the CDR3 is TGTGCCTGGACGGGACTCTTAAGTTCACCCCTCCACTTT. Encoded protein: CAWTGLLSSPLHF.

This clone was seen a single time. The V and J genes are TRBV20-1 and TRBJ2-7, with a tentative D call TRBD1 (5 bases). Deletions cut 5 bases from V and 2 bases from J, with 7 bases between. Germline V gives CDR1 DFQATT, CDR2 SNEGSKA (reference sequence). This CDR3 comprises 11 residues. The CDR3 DNA reads TGCAGTGCTCCGGACACCTACGAGCAGTACTTC. Protein: CSAPDTYEQYF.

The chain has TRBV10-3 and TRBJ2-3; 12 nucleotides line up with TRBD2. J lost 4 bases, V lost 0 bases, and 5 bases had no gene match. CDR3 length: 17 residues. Germline assignment: CDR1 ENHRY and CDR2 SYGVKD. This chain's CDR3 is CAISESSSGGASDTQYF. The CDR3 nucleotides are TGTGCCATCAGTGAGTCCTCTAGCGGGGGGGCATCAGATACGCAGTATTTT.

Points on this clone: The DNA is omitted, as the CDR3 cannot be located on it reliably, and the CDR3 follows TCRdb's listing. This rearrangement joins TRBV10-1 to TRBJ1-1; TRBD1, the table's D call, was not compared with the DNA. Per germline, CDR1 WNHNN and CDR2 SYGVQD (reference sequence). The CDR3 contains 18 residues when both ends are counted. CDR3 residues: CASSPKTRIPSLDKLQGF.

The chain links TRBV7-9 to TRBJ2-5; tentative D call: TRBD2 (6 bases). Germline CDR1 is SEHNR and CDR2 is FQNEAQ (reference sequence). The CDR3 sequence is 13 residues long. Deletions cut 4 bases from V and 3 bases from J, with 9 bases between. As DNA, the CDR3 is TGTGCCAGCAGCTCCCGGGAGAAAGAGACCCAGTACTTC. Protein sequence: CASSSREKETQYF. The variable domain in full, with the rest retrieved from reference TRBV7-9 and TRBJ2-5, is DTGVSQNPRHKITKRGQNVTFRCDPISEHNRLYWYRQTLGQGPEFLTYFQNEAQLEKSRLLSDRFSAERPKGSFSTLEIQRTEQGDSAMYLCASSSREKETQYFGPGTRLLVL.